This T cell receptor (beta chain) was obtained from a study of cytomegalovirus exposure and HLA in healthy donors. Germline trimming cut 4 bases from V and 1 base from J; bases unmatched to any gene: 6. Germline CDR1 reads MNHEY; CDR2 reads SVGAGI. This CDR3 comprises 16 residues. Some clones are missing from TCRdb's copy, which holds only in-frame ones; the method was immunoSEQ multiplex PCR. The table includes 250,000 to 400,000 clones, roughly 90% detected once. The clonotype comes from a woman aged 25 to 39 in good health and CMV-seropositive. V gene TRBV6-5 combines with J gene TRBJ2-5, with 10 bases that match TRBD2. Specimen: PBMCs. This chain's CDR3 is CASSLRASGSQETQYF. The CDR3 region has the DNA TGTGCCAGCAGTTTAAGGGCTAGCGGGAGCCAAGAGACCCAGTACTTC.